The rows below give T cell receptor beta chains drawn from one sample of a study of a mutant IDH1 vaccine in newly diagnosed glioma. Their target antigens are unknown. Profiling relied on immunoSEQ multiplex PCR, and the TCRdb table lists in-frame clones only, not all of them. The data hold around 9,800 clones, with around 89% observed a single time. The sample in question was PBMCs, obtained from a glioma patient whose treatment included an IDH1 peptide vaccine. Every receptor here comes from a woman aged 40 to 50 with glioma. Some clones in this sample may be carry-over from other donors' samples. Each CDR3 is given with its conserved first and last residue. D genes are given only for firm matches. Not every row has a clone size; where given, it reads once, few, many or a size class.

J,V,D,size,DNA,CDR3
TRBJ2-1,TRBV6-5,NA,NA,TGTGCCAGCAACTCCGGGGGCAATGAGCAGTTCTTC,CASNSGGNEQFF
TRBJ1-5,TRBV27,NA,NA,TGTGCCAGCGGACCTAATCAGCCCCAGCATTTT,CASGPNQPQHF
TRBJ2-1,TRBV7-6,NA,NA,TGTGCCAGCAGCCCACGCTACGAAAATGAGCAGTTCTTC,CASSPRYENEQFF
TRBJ2-5,TRBV15,NA,NA,TGTGCCACCAGCACCTCCCCCGGGGCCGGGGAGACCCAGTACTTC,CATSTSPGAGETQYF
TRBJ2-4,TRBV21-1,NA,once,TGTGCCAGCAGCACATGCATGGGGCGAAACAACGCAAAGGCCAAAAACATTCAGTACTTC,CASSTCMGRNNAKAKNIQYF
TRBJ2-7,TRBV9,TRBD2,NA,TGTGCCAGCAGCGCCCTAGCGGGAGGGCCGGAGGAGCAGTACTTC,CASSALAGGPEEQYF
TRBJ2-7,TRBV7-2,NA,NA,TGTGCCAGCACCAAAGTTGGGGACGGGGGCTACGAGCAGTACTTC,CASTKVGDGGYEQYF
TRBJ2-2,TRBV2,NA,NA,TGTGCCAGCGGGAGAGCGGGGAACACCGGGGAGCTGTTTTTT,CASGRAGNTGELFF
TRBJ2-7,TRBV7-2,TRBD2,few,TGTGCCAGCAGCCCTCGGACTAGGGACCTCGAGCAGTACTTC,CASSPRTRDLEQYF
TRBJ2-1,TRBV7-8,TRBD2,NA,TGTGCCAGCAGCCTAACTAGCGGGGGCTACAATGAGCAGTTCTTC,CASSLTSGGYNEQFF
TRBJ2-7,TRBV7-9,TRBD2,NA,TGTGCCAGCAGGACCGGGACTAACCACGAGCAGTACTTC,CASRTGTNHEQYF
TRBJ2-5,TRBV19,TRBD1,NA,TGTGCCAGTAGTACACAGGGGGCCTCCCGAGAGACCCAGTACTTC,CASSTQGASRETQYF
TRBJ2-7,TRBV18,NA,once,TGTGCCAGCTCACGTGAGACCTCCTACGAGCAGTACTTC,CASSRETSYEQYF
TRBJ2-2,TRBV19,NA,once,TGTGCCACAATAGCGGACGCGAACACCGGGGAGCTGTTTTTT,CATIADANTGELFF
TRBJ2-1,TRBV2,NA,NA,TGTGCCAGCAGTGAAGGGCAGGGAGTCTACAATGAGCAGTTCTTC,CASSEGQGVYNEQFF
TRBJ2-1,TRBV20-1,NA,NA,TGCAGTGCTGGCAGGTACAATGAGCAGTTCTTC,CSAGRYNEQFF
TRBJ2-1,TRBV10-3,TRBD2,NA,TGTGCCATCAGTGAGTCAGCCGCTAGCGGGGATCACAATGAGCAGTTCTTC,CAISESAASGDHNEQFF
TRBJ1-2,TRBV21-1,NA,NA,TGTGCCAGCAGCAAAGAAAGTCCCAATAGGACCTATGGCTACACCTTC,CASSKESPNRTYGYTF
TRBJ2-6,TRBV19,NA,NA,TGTGCCAGTAGTATACAGGTGTCTGGGGCCAACGTCCTGACTTTC,CASSIQVSGANVLTF
TRBJ2-1,TRBV5-1,NA,NA,TGCGCCAGCAGCTTGGATGGGGGGTCCTACAATGAGCAGTTCTTC,CASSLDGGSYNEQFF
TRBJ1-1,TRBV19,NA,NA,TGTGCCAGTAGTATCGGTTCCGGACTTGAAGCTTTCTTT,CASSIGSGLEAFF
TRBJ1-1,TRBV13,NA,NA,TGTGCCAGCAGTTCCTCGGGGGTGGGCAGGCAGAACACTGAAGCTTTCTTT,CASSSSGVGRQNTEAFF
TRBJ1-2,TRBV11-2,NA,NA,TGTGCCAGCAGCTCGGAGGGAAATGGCTACACCTTC,CASSSEGNGYTF
TRBJ2-1,TRBV6-1,NA,NA,TGTGCCAGCAGTGCACGGGACAACAGGAGGGGGGGTGAGCAGTTCTTC,CASSARDNRRGGEQFF
TRBJ1-2,TRBV28,NA,NA,TGTGCCAGCACCGACAGGATGCGCTACACCTTC,CASTDRMRYTF
TRBJ2-7,TRBV27,NA,NA,TGTGCCAGCAGTTTAGTCCCCCCCGCAGGGTACGAGCAGTACTTC,CASSLVPPAGYEQYF
TRBJ2-7,TRBV28,NA,NA,TGTGCCAGCAGTCCCGGGAGCCCCTGGGAGCAGTACTTC,CASSPGSPWEQYF
TRBJ1-2,TRBV7-9,TRBD1,NA,TGTGCCAGCAGCGACAGGGCTGGCTACACCTTC,CASSDRAGYTF
TRBJ1-6,TRBV27,NA,NA,TGTGCCAGCAGTCTTCTCTGGTCCGCAGCCTATAATTCACCCCTCCACTTT,CASSLLWSAAYNSPLHF
TRBJ1-1,TRBV7-9,TRBD1,once,TGTGCCAGCAGTCCGATAGGGGGCTCGCGGAACACTGAAGCTTTCTTT,CASSPIGGSRNTEAFF
TRBJ1-1,TRBV28,NA,NA,TGTGCCAGCAGTGGACCGAGGGAGGGTGGCACTGAAGCTTTCTTT,CASSGPREGGTEAFF
TRBJ2-7,TRBV6-1,NA,NA,TGTGCCAGCAGTGAACTGGCGGGATTATACGAGCAGTACTTC,CASSELAGLYEQYF